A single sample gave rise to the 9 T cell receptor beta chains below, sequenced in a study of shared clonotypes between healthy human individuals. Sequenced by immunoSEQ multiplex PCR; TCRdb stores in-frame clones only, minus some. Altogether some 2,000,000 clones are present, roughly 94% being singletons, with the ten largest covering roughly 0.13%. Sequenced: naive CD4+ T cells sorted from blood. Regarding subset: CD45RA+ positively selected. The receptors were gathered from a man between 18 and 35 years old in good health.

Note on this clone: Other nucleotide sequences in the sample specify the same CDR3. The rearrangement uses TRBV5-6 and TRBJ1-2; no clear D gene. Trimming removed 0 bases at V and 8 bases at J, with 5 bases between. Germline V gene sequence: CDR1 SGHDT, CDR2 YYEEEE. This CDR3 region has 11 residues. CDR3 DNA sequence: TGTGCCAGCAGCTTGGAAGGAGGCTACACCTTC. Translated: CASSLEGGYTF.

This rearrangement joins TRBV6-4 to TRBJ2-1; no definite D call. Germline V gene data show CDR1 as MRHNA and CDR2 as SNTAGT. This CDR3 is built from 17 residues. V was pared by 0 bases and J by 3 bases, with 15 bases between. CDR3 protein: CASSDSPGGVGYNEQFF. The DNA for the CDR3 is TGTGCCAGCAGTGACTCCCCAGGCGGAGTCGGCTACAATGAGCAGTTCTTC.

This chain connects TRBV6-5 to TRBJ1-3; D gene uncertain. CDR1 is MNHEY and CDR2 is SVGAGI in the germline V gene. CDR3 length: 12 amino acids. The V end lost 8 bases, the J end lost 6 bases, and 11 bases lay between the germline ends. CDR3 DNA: TGTGCCAGCTGTGGAGGCAAAAACACCATATATTTT. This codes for CASCGGKNTIYF.

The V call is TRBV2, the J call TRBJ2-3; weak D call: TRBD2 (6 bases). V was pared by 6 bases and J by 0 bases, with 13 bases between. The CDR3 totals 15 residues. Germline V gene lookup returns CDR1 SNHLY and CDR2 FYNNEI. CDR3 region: CASRVDAGSTDTQYF. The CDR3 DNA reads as TGTGCCAGCAGGGTCGATGCGGGGAGCACAGATACGCAGTATTTT.

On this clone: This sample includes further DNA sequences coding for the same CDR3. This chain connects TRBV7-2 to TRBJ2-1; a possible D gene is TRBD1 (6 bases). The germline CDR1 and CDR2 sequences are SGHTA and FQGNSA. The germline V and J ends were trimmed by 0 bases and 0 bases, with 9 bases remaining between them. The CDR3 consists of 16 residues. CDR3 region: CASSLAQGSSYNEQFF. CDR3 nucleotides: TGTGCCAGCAGCTTAGCTCAGGGGAGCTCCTACAATGAGCAGTTCTTC.

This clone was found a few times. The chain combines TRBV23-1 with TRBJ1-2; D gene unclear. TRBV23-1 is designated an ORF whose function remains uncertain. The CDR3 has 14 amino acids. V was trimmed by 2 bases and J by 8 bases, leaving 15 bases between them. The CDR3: CASSQPQVPMGYTF. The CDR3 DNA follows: TGCGCCAGCAGTCAACCCCAGGTACCGATGGGCTACACCTTC.

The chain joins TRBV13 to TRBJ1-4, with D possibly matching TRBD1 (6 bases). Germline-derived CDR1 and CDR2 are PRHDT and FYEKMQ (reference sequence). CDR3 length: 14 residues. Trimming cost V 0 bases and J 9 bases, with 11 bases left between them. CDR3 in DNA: TGTGCCAGCAGCTTAGGCCGGCAGGGGCAAAAACTGTTTTTT. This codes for CASSLGRQGQKLFF.

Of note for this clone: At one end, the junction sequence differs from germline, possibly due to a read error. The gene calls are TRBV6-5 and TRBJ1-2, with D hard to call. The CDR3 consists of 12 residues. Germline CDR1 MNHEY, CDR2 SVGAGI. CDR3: CASADSGRAVSF. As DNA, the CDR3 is TGTGCCAGCGCGGACTCGGGGAGGGCCGTCTCCTTC.

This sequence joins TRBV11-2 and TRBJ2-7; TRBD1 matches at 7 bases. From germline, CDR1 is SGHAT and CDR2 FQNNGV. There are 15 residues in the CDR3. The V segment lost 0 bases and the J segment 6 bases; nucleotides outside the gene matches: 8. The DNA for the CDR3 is TGTGCCAGCAGCTTAGAAAATCGACAGGGTGGCGAGCAGTACTTC. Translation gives CASSLENRQGGEQYF.